The source of this T cell receptor beta chain is a study of cytomegalovirus exposure and HLA in healthy donors (dated by TCRdb to 2016 to 2017). The study in broad terms: An earlier analysis of approximately 600 of the donors reported 250 to 300 Gb of sequence data and around 110 million unique TCR beta sequences from about 200 million T cells. All discovery cohort repertoires had been generated using a single sequencing platform. The study aimed to test whether signatures of past pathogen exposure could be identified by cataloging public T cell receptors. A later genetic analysis used genome-wide SNP genotypes for 398 of the 666 donors, treating that subset as a discovery cohort. A later analysis re-analyzed previously published TCR beta repertoires from approximately 670 donors and added high-resolution HLA genotyping to study TCR occurrence patterns. Among some 410 genotyped donors of the cohort, an average of about 220,000 unique TCR beta nucleotide sequences was sequenced per donor, of which about 18% were non-productive. HLA typing included class I and class II loci at four-digit resolution. Around 300 gigabases of sequencing data and tens of millions of unique TCR sequences were included in an early release covering several hundred HLA-typed donors. A handful of DR-DQ haplotypes were handled as single units for association and clustering because linkage in the cohort was strong. Rather than drawing on any new phenotypic data, the later analysis identified candidate immune exposures from TCR beta sequences and the way those sequences occurred across donors. High-throughput TCR immunosequencing, statistical association of individual TCRs with disease status, and machine learning were combined to predict cytomegalovirus infection status. Donor age, sex, ethnicity and CMV serostatus were compiled alongside the repertoire data. Besides the first cohort of roughly 640 subjects, a separate validation cohort made up of around 120 different subjects was used. The genetic ancestry cluster associated with self-reported Caucasian donors included around four fifths of the roughly 360 genotyped donors. An earlier analysis of approximately 640 of the donors applied high-throughput TCR beta sequencing to assess whether each TCR beta V gene segment acted as functional or pseudogenic. The study profiled the T cell repertoires of approximately 700 subjects by immunosequencing and related them to cytomegalovirus serostatus. The number of typed donors differed by locus: about 620-640 for A, B, C, DRB1 and DQB1; approximately 520 for DQA1; 606 for DPA1; and 400 to 480 for DPB1.

Findings and caveats that apply to the study as a whole: Correlated functional status among segregating V segments might be attributable to linkage disequilibrium, but an unknown experimental factor could not be ruled out. The study gave a list of 150 to 200 TCR beta chains associated with cytomegalovirus. Strong co-occurrence of HLA alleles, especially DR and DQ, made assigning TCR associations to individual alleles difficult. Because HLA typing was missing for some donors at each locus, association tests included only the typed subset. According to the authors, the approach could potentially be generalized to other disease states and immunological phenotypes. Because counts were too low, approximately 18 rarely observed V segments, including chromosome 9 orphons, were excluded from the earlier analysis of around 640 of the donors. A further reported finding was that TCR beta sequences accurately predicted the HLA-A and HLA-B alleles for most subjects in the first cohort. In a later analysis, around 15,000 TCR beta sequences were associated with specific HLA alleles at a false discovery rate of 0.05. Broadly in line with IMGT annotations, most TCR beta V segments showed up in productive rearrangements about 90% or about 30% of the time in an earlier analysis of roughly 590 of the donors. This cohort had only TCR beta chains sequenced, and the lack of alpha or paired-chain data limited which features could be detected. CMV serostatus was the only immune exposure information available for the cohort. Most TCR sequences were observed very rarely across donors, whereas some public TCRs were present in many individuals. In a later genetic analysis, fewer N-insertions in productive TCRs were reported among donors in an Asian-associated ancestry cluster than the roughly 700-donor mean. Cytomegalovirus status was reported to be diagnosed by the classifier with high specificity and sensitivity in both the original and validation cohorts. Most CMV-associated TCR beta chains appeared to be HLA-restricted in a later analysis, and the HLA associations seemed to be driven largely by CMV exposure. Some IMGT-functional V segments, including TRBV6-2 and TRBV6-3, could not be distinguished by the 87-base-pair reads and were therefore excluded. Roughly uniform sequencing depth across donors was assumed in presence/absence analyses, although this assumption may not hold. A later genetic analysis associated a missense DCLRE1C variant with V-gene and J-gene trimming of TCR beta chains, and an independent cohort replicated the association. In vitro tests confirmed that three of the cytomegalovirus-associated TCR beta chains recognize cytomegalovirus antigens. In a later analysis, the rate of TCR association differed among HLA loci, with DRB1 alleles having the most associated TCRs and HLA-C alleles having the fewest. Compared with equally common non-associated chains, HLA-associated TCR beta chains in a later analysis were more clonally expanded and had lower generation probabilities. A later analysis reported that several top co-occurrence clusters appeared linked to parvovirus B19, influenza, CMV and Epstein-Barr virus. A cluster of highly shared sequence variants was judged likely to represent a technical artifact of the sequencing pipeline.

The CDR3 numbers 14 residues from cysteine through phenylalanine. Only CDR3 DNA is held: 42 bases, read in frame from base 1. The germline V gene specifies LGHNT as CDR1 and FRNRAP as CDR2. V loses 10 bases at its end and J loses 6 bases; junction bases beyond the gene matches: 7. Receptors were amplified or captured by the immunoSEQ multiplex PCR assay. The multiplex PCR relied on a mix of 60 forward primers for TCR Vbeta segments and 13 reverse primers for TCR Jbeta segments. A multiplex PCR assay on genomic DNA amplified the CDR3 region of rearranged TCR beta genes. The amplified TCR beta libraries were sequenced on the Illumina HiSeq System as 87-base-pair reads. Processing in the source paper ran as follows. Across the 670 or so repertoires, a later analysis counted tens of millions of unique TCR beta chains, approximately 12 million of which were shared by at least two donors. To remove PCR and sequencing errors, raw reads were error-corrected and collapsed into unique sequences using a nearest-neighbor algorithm that merged closely related sequences. Alignment of CDR3 sequences to IMGT reference sequences was used to assign V, D and J gene segments. Each retained sequence needed at least a six-nucleotide match to both a V gene segment and a J gene segment. Rearrangements were called productive when the CDR3 lacked stop codons and stayed in frame with V and J; all others were non-productive. CDR3 was defined by IMGT convention, running from the second conserved V-encoded cysteine to the conserved J-encoded phenylalanine. Sequences without an unambiguous match to a single V gene segment were excluded from the earlier analysis of approximately 560 of the donors. In an earlier analysis of roughly 600 of the donors, a V segment was called functional when productive rearrangements were above 56.7%, and segregating when the standard deviation between donors exceeded 5%. To diagnose cytomegalovirus status from the catalog of TCR beta chain sequences, a statistical classification framework was built. In a later analysis, V and J genes were assigned by comparing TCR nucleotide sequences against IMGT/GENE-DB human TR gene sequences. Using the TCRdist pipeline, a later analysis assigned CDR3 sequences along with most-parsimonious VDJ recombination scenarios. In a later analysis, each TCR beta chain was defined by its CDR3 amino acid sequence together with its V-gene family, and reads without a unique V-gene family were excluded. As a way to deal with suspected cross-contamination and a sequencing artifact, a later analysis dropped 500 to 700 nucleotide sequences that were highly shared and had low generation probability. For each public chain, a later analysis derived a clonal expansion index from normalized ranks of inferred template counts within each repertoire. In a later analysis, generation probabilities were computed with a VDJ recombination model fitted to out-of-frame rearrangements, and the resulting probabilities were checked against IGoR. In a later analysis, hypergeometric tests were used to score TCR-TCR, TCR-HLA and TCR-CMV co-occurrence, with a repertoire-size bias correction applied to TCR pairs. A later analysis estimated false discovery rates by permuting HLA or CMV assignments 20 times. In a later analysis, co-occurring TCRs were grouped with DBSCAN, and TCRdist sequence similarity was added when clustering was performed within HLA-allele-positive subsets. For co-occurrence clustering, repertoires with fewer than 30,000 or more than 120,000 public chains were excluded, along with roughly five repertoires with anomalous nucleotide sharing. TCRdb obtained this table from immuneACCESS and retained in-frame rearrangements with V and J assigned. These tables miss some clones; where compared with another copy, unresolved V genes account for less than half of the shortfall, and the remainder is unexplained. The V and J calls and clone size are taken from that table; D and trimming were inferred from the DNA. A total of 150,000 to 200,000 clones appear in this sample, 80% to 85% of them only once. The top ten clonotypes cover around 2.2% of the sample.

The cohort comprised 666 healthy bone marrow donors. At the time of sampling, all cohort members were nominally healthy, though unrecorded immune exposures were likely present. The donor tested CMV seropositive and was one of the 289 seropositive cohort members. Each donor provided a peripheral blood sample, and peripheral blood mononuclear cells were used for TCR beta sequencing. Genomic DNA was extracted from the blood cell samples with the Qiagen DNeasy Blood Extraction Kit. Notes on this clone: The antigen this receptor binds is unknown. No clone much larger than this one lies a single base away; base qualities are absent.

The source material was PBMCs. The sequence came from a woman between 18 and 29 years old in good health and CMV-seropositive. This receptor chain uses TRBV12-5 and TRBJ2-2, with TRBD2 identical over 11 junction bases. The CDR3 in this case is CATQTSGEAGELFF. The sequence in DNA is TGTGCTACCCAGACTAGCGGGGAGGCCGGGGAGCTGTTTTTT.